The clone carrying this T cell receptor beta chain has just one count. The sample comes from a study of blood T cell repertoires in COVID-19. Across the study: Acute and convalescent COVID-19 samples came from the United States, Italy and Spain.

The ends lost 7 bases at V and 8 bases at J; junction bases unmatched: 11. Per the germline V gene, CDR1 is MNHNY and CDR2 is SVGAGI (reference sequence). This CDR3 spans 14 amino acids. Authors' data handling: Nucleated cell counts were estimated from reference gene primer amplification. This table comes from immunoSEQ multiplex PCR, and its TCRdb copy is limited to in-frame clones, with some not included. D and trimming were read from the DNA, whereas the V and J calls and clone size are those reported in that table. The table lists over 200,000 clones, almost 90% of them singletons. Living in roughly 25 US areas, the participants were between 18 and 89 years of age.

This sequence originates from a man aged 25 to 40 who had been exposed to COVID-19. The gene calls are TRBV6-6 and TRBJ1-2; 9 bases match TRBD1. The sequenced sample was PBMCs or T cells enriched from blood (not recorded which). The CDR3 coding sequence is TGTGCCAGCACCAGCGCCGGGACAGGGATCGGCTACACCTTC. It specifies CASTSAGTGIGYTF.